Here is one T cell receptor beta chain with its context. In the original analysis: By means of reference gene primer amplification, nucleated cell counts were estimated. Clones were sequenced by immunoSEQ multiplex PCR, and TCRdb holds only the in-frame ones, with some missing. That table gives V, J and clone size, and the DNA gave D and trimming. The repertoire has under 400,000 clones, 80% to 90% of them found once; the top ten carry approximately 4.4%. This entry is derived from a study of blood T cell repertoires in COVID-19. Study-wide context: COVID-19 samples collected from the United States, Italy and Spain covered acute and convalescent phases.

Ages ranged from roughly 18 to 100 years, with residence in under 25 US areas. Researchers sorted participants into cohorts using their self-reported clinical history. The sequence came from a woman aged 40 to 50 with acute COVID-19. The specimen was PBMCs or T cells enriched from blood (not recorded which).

The CDR3 reads CASSFERGISGNTIYF. The CDR3 DNA reads as TGTGCCAGCTCATTTGAACGAGGGATATCTGGAAACACCATATATTTT. The chain uses TRBV18 and TRBJ1-3; D remains ambiguous. CDR3 size: 16 residues. The germline V gene encodes CDR1 KGHSH and CDR2 LQKENI. V gave up 5 bases and J gave up 1 base, with 15 bases separating them.